This T cell receptor beta chain emerged from a study of T cells in Graves' hyperthyroidism and ophthalmopathy. Points from the study as a whole: Most clonotypes that expanded in the thyroid above 0.001 also showed up in blood.

CDR1 is SGHAT and CDR2 is FQNNGV in the germline V gene. CDR3 size: 15 residues. V was pared by 2 bases and J by 11 bases, with 11 bases of the junction left unmatched. In this sample, this clonotype turned up many times. Its specificity is unknown. Researchers amplified the TCR beta CDR3 regions from RNA transcripts. During a first-round RT-PCR of the TCR CDR3, the HTBI primer set was used. TCRdb re-called the multiplex PCR reads with MiXCR, one entry per CDR3 protein. The sample lists about 290,000 distinct CDR3 sequences; roughly 15% were seen once. Over 18 months, lack of ophthalmopathy progression marked Graves' hyperthyroidism as stable.

The source material was blood. This receptor was obtained from a woman in her thirties or forties with Graves' hyperthyroidism. The chain uses TRBV11-2 and TRBJ1-4; TRBD1 matches 7 bases. CDR3: CASSLLGQGEGKLFF. CDR3 in DNA: TGTGCCAGCAGCTTATTGGGCCAGGGGGAGGGTAAACTGTTTTTT. The full variable domain, in which reference TRBV11-2 and TRBJ1-4 provide the parts outside the CDR3, is EAGVAQSPRYKIIEKRQSVAFWCNPISGHATLYWYQQILGQGPKLLIQFQNNGVVDDSQLPKDRFSAERLKGVDSTLKIQPAKLEDSAVYLCASSLLGQGEGKLFFGSGTQLSVL.